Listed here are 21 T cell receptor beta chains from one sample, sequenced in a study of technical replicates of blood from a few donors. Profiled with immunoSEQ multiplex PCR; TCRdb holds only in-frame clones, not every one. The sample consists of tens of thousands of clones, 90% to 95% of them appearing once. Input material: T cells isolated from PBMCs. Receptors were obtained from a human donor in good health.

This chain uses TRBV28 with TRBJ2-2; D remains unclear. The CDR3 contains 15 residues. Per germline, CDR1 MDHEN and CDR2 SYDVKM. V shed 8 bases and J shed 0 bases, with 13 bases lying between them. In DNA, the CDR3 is TGTGCCAGCGGGCTCGACGGAACGAACACCGGGGAGCTGTTTTTT. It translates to CASGLDGTNTGELFF.

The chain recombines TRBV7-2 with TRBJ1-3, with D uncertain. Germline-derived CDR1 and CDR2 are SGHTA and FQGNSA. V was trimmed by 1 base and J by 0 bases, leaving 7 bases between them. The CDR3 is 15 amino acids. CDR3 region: CASSLVGGSGNTIYF. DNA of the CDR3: TGTGCCAGCAGCTTAGTCGGAGGCTCTGGAAACACCATATATTTT.

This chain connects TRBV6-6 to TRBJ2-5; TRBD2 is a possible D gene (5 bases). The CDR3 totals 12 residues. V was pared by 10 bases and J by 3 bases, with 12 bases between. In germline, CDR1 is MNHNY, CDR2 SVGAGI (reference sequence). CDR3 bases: TGTGCCATCCAAGACGGGAAAGAGACCCAGTACTTC. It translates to CAIQDGKETQYF.

The CDR3 region is CSVAGTDRGDFDEKLFF. In DNA form, the CDR3 reads TGCAGCGTTGCTGGGACGGACAGGGGGGATTTTGATGAAAAACTGTTTTTT. The chain couples TRBV29-1 to TRBJ1-4; 10 bases align to TRBD1. CDR1 and CDR2 (germline): SQVTM, ANQGSEA. The CDR3 contains 17 residues. V lost 4 bases and J lost 6; bases outside the gene matches: 14.

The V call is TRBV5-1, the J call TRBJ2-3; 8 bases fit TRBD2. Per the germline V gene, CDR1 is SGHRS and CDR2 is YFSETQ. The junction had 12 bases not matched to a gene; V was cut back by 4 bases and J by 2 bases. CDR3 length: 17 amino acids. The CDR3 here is CASSLRLAHGYTDTQYF. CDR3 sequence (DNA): TGCGCCAGCAGCCTTAGACTAGCGCACGGATACACAGATACGCAGTATTTT.

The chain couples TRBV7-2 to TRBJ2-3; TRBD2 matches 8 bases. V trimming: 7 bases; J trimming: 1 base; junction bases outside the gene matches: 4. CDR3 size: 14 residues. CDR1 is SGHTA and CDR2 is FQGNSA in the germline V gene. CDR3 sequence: CASNGREGTDTQYF. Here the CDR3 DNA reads TGTGCCAGCAACGGGCGGGAGGGCACAGATACGCAGTATTTT.

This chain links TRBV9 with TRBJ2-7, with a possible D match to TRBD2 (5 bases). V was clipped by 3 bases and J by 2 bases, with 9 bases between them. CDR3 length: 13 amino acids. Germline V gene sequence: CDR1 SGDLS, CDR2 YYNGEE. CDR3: CASSGGLPYEQYF. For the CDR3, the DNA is TGTGCCAGCAGCGGTGGACTTCCCTACGAGCAGTACTTC.

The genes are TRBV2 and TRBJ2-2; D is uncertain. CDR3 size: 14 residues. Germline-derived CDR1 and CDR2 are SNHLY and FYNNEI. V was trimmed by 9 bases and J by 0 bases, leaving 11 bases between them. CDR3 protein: CARNSHANTGELFF. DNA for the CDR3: TGTGCCAGGAACAGCCACGCGAACACCGGGGAGCTGTTTTTT.

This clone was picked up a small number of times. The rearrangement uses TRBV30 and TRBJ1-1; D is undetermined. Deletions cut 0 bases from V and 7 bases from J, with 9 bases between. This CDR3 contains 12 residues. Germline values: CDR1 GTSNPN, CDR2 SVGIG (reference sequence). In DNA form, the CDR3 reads TGTGCCTGGAGTGTACAGATTGGTGAAGCTTTCTTT. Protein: CAWSVQIGEAFF.

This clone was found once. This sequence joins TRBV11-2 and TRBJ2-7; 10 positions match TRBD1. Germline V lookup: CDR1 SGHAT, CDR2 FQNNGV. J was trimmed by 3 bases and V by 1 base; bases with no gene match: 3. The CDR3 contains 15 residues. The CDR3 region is CASSLVTGGLYEQYF. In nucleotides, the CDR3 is TGTGCCAGCAGCTTAGTGACAGGGGGCCTCTACGAGCAGTACTTC. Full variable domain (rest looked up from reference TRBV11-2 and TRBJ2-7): EAGVAQSPRYKIIEKRQSVAFWCNPISGHATLYWYQQILGQGPKLLIQFQNNGVVDDSQLPKDRFSAERLKGVDSTLKIQPAKLEDSAVYLCASSLVTGGLYEQYFGPGTRLTVT.

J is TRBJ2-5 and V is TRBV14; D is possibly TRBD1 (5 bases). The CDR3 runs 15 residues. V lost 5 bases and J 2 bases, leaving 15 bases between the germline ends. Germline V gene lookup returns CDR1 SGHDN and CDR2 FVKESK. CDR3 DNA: TGTGCCAGCAGCTTTGGACCAGCAGGGCAAGAGACCCAGTACTTC. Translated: CASSFGPAGQETQYF.

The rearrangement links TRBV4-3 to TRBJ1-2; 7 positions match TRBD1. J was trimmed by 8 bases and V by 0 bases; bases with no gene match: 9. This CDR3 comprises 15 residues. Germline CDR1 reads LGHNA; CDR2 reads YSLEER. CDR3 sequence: CASSQESQGTWGYTF. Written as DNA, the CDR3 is TGCGCCAGCAGCCAAGAGTCACAGGGGACTTGGGGCTACACCTTC.

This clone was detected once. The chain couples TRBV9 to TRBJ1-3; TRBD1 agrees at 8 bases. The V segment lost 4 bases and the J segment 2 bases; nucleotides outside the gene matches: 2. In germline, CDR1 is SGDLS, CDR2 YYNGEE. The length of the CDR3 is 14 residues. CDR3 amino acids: CASSTGGAGNTIYF. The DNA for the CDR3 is TGTGCCAGCAGCACAGGGGGGGCTGGAAACACCATATATTTT.

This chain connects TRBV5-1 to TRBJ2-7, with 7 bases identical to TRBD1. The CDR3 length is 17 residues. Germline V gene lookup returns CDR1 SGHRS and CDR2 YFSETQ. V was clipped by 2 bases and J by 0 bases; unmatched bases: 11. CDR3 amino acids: CASSFRLDRKISYEQYF. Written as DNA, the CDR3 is TGCGCCAGCAGCTTTCGCTTGGACAGGAAAATCTCCTACGAGCAGTACTTC.

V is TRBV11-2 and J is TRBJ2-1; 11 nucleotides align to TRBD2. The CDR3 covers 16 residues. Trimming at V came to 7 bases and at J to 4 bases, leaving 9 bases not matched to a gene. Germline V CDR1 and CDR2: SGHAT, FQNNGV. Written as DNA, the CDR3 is TGTGCCAGCATGTGGCTAGCGGGAGGCTCTTACAATGAGCAGTTCTTC. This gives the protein CASMWLAGGSYNEQFF.

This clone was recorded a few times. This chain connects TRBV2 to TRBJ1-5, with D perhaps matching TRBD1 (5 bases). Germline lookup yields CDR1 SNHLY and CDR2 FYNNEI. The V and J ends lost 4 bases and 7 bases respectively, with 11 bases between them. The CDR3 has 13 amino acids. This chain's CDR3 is CASSAQGGQPQHF. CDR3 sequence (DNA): TGTGCCAGCAGTGCCCAGGGAGGGCAGCCCCAGCATTTT.

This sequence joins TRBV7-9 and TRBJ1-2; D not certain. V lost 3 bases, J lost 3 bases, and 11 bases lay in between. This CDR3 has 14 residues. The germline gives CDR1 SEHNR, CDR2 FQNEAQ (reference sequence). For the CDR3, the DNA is TGTGCCAGCAGCTTCTGGAAGAGGGACTATGGCTACACCTTC. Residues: CASSFWKRDYGYTF.

CDR3: CASRLAGVYNEQFF. The CDR3 DNA reads as TGTGCCAGCAGACTAGCGGGAGTATACAATGAGCAGTTCTTC. The chain uses TRBV25-1 and TRBJ2-1; 11 bases are shared with TRBD2. V shed 6 bases, J shed 4 bases, and the junction held 2 bases outside the gene matches. The CDR3 extends over 14 amino acids. Germline loops: CDR1 MGHDK, CDR2 SYGVNS.

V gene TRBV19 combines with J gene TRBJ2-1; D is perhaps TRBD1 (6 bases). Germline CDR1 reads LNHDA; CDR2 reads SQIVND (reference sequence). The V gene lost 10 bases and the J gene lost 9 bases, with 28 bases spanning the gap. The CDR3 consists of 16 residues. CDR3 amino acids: CATHPGVYLRLTEQFF. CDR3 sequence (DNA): TGTGCCACCCATCCAGGGGTCTACCTACGTCTGACTGAGCAGTTCTTC.

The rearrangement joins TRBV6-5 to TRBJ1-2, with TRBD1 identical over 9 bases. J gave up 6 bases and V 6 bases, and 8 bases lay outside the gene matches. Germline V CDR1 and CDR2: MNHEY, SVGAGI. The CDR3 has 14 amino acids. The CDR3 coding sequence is TGTGCCAGCAGCAAGAGCGGGACAGGGCATGGCTACACCTTC. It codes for CASSKSGTGHGYTF.

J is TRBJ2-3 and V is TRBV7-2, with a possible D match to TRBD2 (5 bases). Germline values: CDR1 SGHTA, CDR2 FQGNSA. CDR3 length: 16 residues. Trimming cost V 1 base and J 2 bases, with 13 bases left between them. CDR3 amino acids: CASSLGDAGYTDTQYF. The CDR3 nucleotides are TGTGCCAGCAGCTTAGGAGACGCGGGCTACACAGATACGCAGTATTTT.